This entry describes one T cell receptor (beta chain). It has no known antigen specificity. The sample holds no much larger clone one base away, and base qualities are not on file. The method was 5' RACE. TCRdb records Illumina HiSeq 2500 as the sequencer. A second PCR of roughly 6 to 12 cycles was performed with a sample-barcoded 5' primer and a J-beta primer mix. Each TCR beta cDNA molecule received a unique molecular identifier from a template-switch 5' adaptor carrying 12 random nucleotides. Each sample yielded at least 2.5 million CDR3-containing paired-end reads. First-strand cDNA was synthesized from all RNA with the Mint cDNA synthesis kit, primed by a TRBC-specific oligonucleotide. Following uracil-DNA glycosylase treatment, all cDNA underwent a first 18-cycle PCR with the universal primers M1SS and BC2_uni_R. As for the authors' bioinformatics: Normalization of each sample was performed by random selection of 1 million high-quality reads, each carrying a distinct molecular identifier. Reads sharing molecular identifiers were discarded rather than binned into consensus sequences. CDR3 identification, clonotype clustering and error correction used MiTCR with a Q25 quality threshold and the strictest error-elimination algorithm. A nonparametric unseen species model with Euler transformation was used to estimate lower-bound total TCR beta diversity. In TCRdb, the public reads were trimmed at Q25 with fastp and aligned with MiXCR, with productive beta chains retained. Under each unique CDR3 protein, matching rows form one entry showing the most common genes and DNA. TCRdb's processing, not the authors', yielded these V and J calls. Here the sample has roughly 730,000 distinct CDR3 sequences; approximately 53% occur a single time. Together, the top ten hold roughly 25% of the sample.

The approximately 41 donors, aged about 6 to 95 years, were systemically healthy Caucasian individuals from Russia. Each donor gave approximately 10 milliliters of peripheral blood, collected into EDTA-treated Vacutainer tubes. Ficoll-Paque density-gradient centrifugation was used to isolate PBMCs, with at least 6 million obtained per sample. Trizol reagent was used to extract total RNA from the PBMCs, yielding at least 5 micrograms per sample. The percentages of naive CD45RAhigh/CD27high T cells were determined by flow cytometry on a PBMC aliquot from every donor. The source of the sample is a study of blood T cells in healthy people across ages (dated by TCRdb to the mid-2010s). General notes on the study: Template switching captured roughly one uniquely barcoded TCR beta cDNA molecule per two T cells in model experiments. To track age-related changes in TCR beta repertoire diversity, the study relied on deep sequencing normalized with unique cDNA molecular identifiers. The donors were split into four age groups: young (average about 16 years), middle-aged (39), aged (more than 55) and long-lived (under 90). To avoid experimental bias, donors of different ages were distributed randomly across sequencing lanes. For two donors (one aged 18 to 29 and one aged 80 or older), the study analyzed two additional independent replicas of 1 million unique cDNA reads from the same blood draw. General findings and caveats noted by the study authors: Observed TCR beta diversity correlated strongly with the percentage of naive T cells measured by flow cytometry. Estimates of total diversity based on one million sequenced T cells were considered lower bounds and underestimates. Because profiling used bulk unsorted PBMCs, naive and antigen-experienced compartments could not be compared conclusively. Compared with the aged group, the long-lived group had more naive CD4+ T cells, fewer expanded clones and increased TCR diversity, suggesting age selection. Donor CMV infection status was unknown, potentially confounding age-related changes in expanded clonotypes. Observed TCR beta diversity per million T cells fell roughly linearly with age, and a significant reduction was already apparent by age approximately 40.

The CDR3 measures 16 amino acids from cysteine to phenylalanine. CDR3 DNA only is kept here, 48 bases in frame from base 1. From V the trimming removes 7 bases and from J it removes 4 bases, while the gene matches leave 15 bases of the junction unaccounted for. Here the chain combines TRBV12-3 or TRBV12-4 and TRBJ1-2, with 7 bases in between that match TRBD1. Sequencing was done on a sample of blood. The clonotype originates from a man aged 40-50 years in good health. DNA sequence: TGTGCCAGCACATATATGACAGGGAGTGGAGGCTATGGCTACACCTTC. Its product reads: CASTYMTGSGGYGYTF.